What follows is one T cell receptor (beta chain) and its context. V lost 5 bases, J lost 8 bases, and 6 bases stayed unmatched. The CDR3 covers 13 residues. The germline CDR1 and CDR2 sequences are SGHTA and FQGTGA. The data were taken from a study of graft-versus-host responses after intestinal transplantation. Study-wide results and caveats: Investigators detected GvH clones in recipient marrow, with some emerging earlier in ileum or blood.

Here immunoSEQ multiplex PCR was the method, and the copy in TCRdb shows in-frame clones only, minus some. The repertoire holds about 6,400 clones, with about a fifth as singletons. The specimen was alloreactive CD4+ T cells from a mixed lymphocyte reaction culture, collected before transplantation. Described subset: CFSE-low proliferating T cells sorted from approximately 6-day pre-transplant mixed lymphocyte reaction (GvH or HvG direction). The clonotype was recovered from a human patient who was an organ donor for intestinal transplantation. V and J are TRBV7-3 and TRBJ1-2; 9 nucleotides agree with TRBD1. The CDR3 protein is CASSRQGGEGYTF. CDR3 DNA: TGTGCCAGCAGCCGACAGGGGGGAGAAGGCTACACCTTC.